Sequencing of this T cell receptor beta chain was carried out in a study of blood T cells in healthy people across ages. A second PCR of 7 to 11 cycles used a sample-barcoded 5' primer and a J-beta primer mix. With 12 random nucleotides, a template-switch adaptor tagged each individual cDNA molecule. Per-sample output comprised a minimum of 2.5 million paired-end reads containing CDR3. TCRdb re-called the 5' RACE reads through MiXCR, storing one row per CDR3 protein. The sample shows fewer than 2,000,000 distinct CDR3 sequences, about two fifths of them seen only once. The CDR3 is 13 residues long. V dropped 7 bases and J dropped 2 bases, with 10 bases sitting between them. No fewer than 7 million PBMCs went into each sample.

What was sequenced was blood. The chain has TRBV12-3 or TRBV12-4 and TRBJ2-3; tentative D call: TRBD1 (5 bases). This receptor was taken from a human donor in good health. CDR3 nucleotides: TGTGCCAGCATCAACAGGTACACAGATACGCAGTATTTT. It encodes CASINRYTDTQYF.